The 10 T cell receptor beta chains below come from one sample, sequenced in a study of blood T cell repertoires in COVID-19. The data were produced by immunoSEQ multiplex PCR, yet TCRdb's version contains in-frame clones alone and is incomplete. The sample lists 400,000 to 550,000 clones, 70% to 90% occurring once. The sample taken for sequencing was PBMCs or T cells enriched from blood (not recorded which). These TCRs come from a woman younger than 30 with acute COVID-19.

This chain links TRBV20-1 with TRBJ2-3; TRBD2 might be the D (6 bases). Trimming removed 3 bases from V and 0 bases from J, with 13 bases in between. This CDR3 contains 15 residues. CDR1 and CDR2 from the germline V gene are DFQATT and SNEGSKA (reference sequence). The CDR3 spells CSASLREYSTDTQYF. DNA of the CDR3: TGCAGTGCTAGTCTCCGGGAGTATAGCACAGATACGCAGTATTTT.

The chain couples TRBV18 to TRBJ2-7; TRBD1 agrees at 7 bases. V shed 2 bases and J 5 bases; nucleotides not matched to a gene: 6. The CDR3 covers 14 residues. The germline V gene encodes CDR1 KGHSH and CDR2 LQKENI. The CDR3 sequence: CASSPADRAHEQYF. The CDR3 nucleotides are TGTGCCAGCTCACCAGCCGACAGGGCACACGAGCAGTACTTC. Full variable domain (missing parts from reference TRBV18 and TRBJ2-7): NAGVMQNPRHLVRRRGQEARLRCSPMKGHSHVYWYRQLPEEGLKFMVYLQKENIIDESGMPKERFSAEFPKEGPSILRIQQVVRGDSAAYFCASSPADRAHEQYFGPGTRLTVT.

The chain carries TRBV9 and TRBJ2-7; 8 bases line up with TRBD2. This CDR3 contains 13 residues. CDR1 SGDLS and CDR2 YYNGEE come from the germline V gene. The V segment lost 2 bases and the J segment 3 bases; nucleotides outside the gene matches: 1. The CDR3 region has the DNA TGTGCCAGCAGCGTCGGGGGGGACTACGAGCAGTACTTC. It is translated as CASSVGGDYEQYF.

This sequence joins TRBV27 and TRBJ2-3; possibly TRBD1 for D (5 bases). Germline loops: CDR1 MNHEY, CDR2 SMNVEV (reference sequence). Trimming cost V 5 bases and J 3 bases, with 18 bases left between them. CDR3 size: 16 residues. The chain's CDR3 is CASSLYPPRQTDTQYF. The CDR3 DNA reads as TGTGCCAGCAGTCTCTACCCCCCTCGACAGACAGATACGCAGTATTTT.

This chain joins TRBV30 and TRBJ1-3; 7 bases fit TRBD1. V shed 6 bases, J shed 5 bases, and the junction held 7 bases outside the gene matches. From germline, CDR1 is GTSNPN and CDR2 SVGIG (reference sequence). The length of the CDR3 is 13 residues. This CDR3 reads CACAGTDRNTIYF. CDR3 in DNA: TGTGCCTGCGCCGGGACAGATAGAAACACCATATATTTT.

This clone occurred once. The chain uses TRBV10-1 and TRBJ2-7; TRBD1 aligns across 8 bases. Germline assignment: CDR1 WNHNN and CDR2 SYGVQD (reference sequence). This CDR3 spans 14 amino acids. Trimming removed 4 bases from V and 6 bases from J; junction bases left unmatched: 8. CDR3 amino acids: CASSVDRVRFEQYF. Written as DNA, the CDR3 is TGCGCCAGCAGTGTGGACAGGGTGAGGTTCGAGCAGTACTTC.

The rearrangement uses TRBV12-3 or TRBV12-4 and TRBJ2-3, with D perhaps matching TRBD2 (5 bases). The length of the CDR3 is 13 residues. The V end lost 6 bases, the J end lost 2 bases, and 9 bases lay between the germline ends. This CDR3 is CASSVGATDTQYF. The CDR3 DNA reads TGTGCCAGCAGCGTGGGAGCCACAGATACGCAGTATTTT.

This clone occurred once. J is TRBJ1-2 and V is TRBV3-1 (or the pseudogene TRBV3-2), with 7 bases lining up with TRBD1. In germline, CDR1 is LGHDT, CDR2 YNNKEL (reference sequence). Germline trimming cut 4 bases from V and 4 bases from J; bases unmatched to any gene: 12. The CDR3 runs 16 residues. The CDR3 nucleotides are TGTGCCAGCAGCCCCACAGTACCCCGGACAGGCTATGGCTACACCTTC. Amino acid sequence: CASSPTVPRTGYGYTF.

This clone was seen just once. The V gene is TRBV3-1 (or the pseudogene TRBV3-2), the J gene TRBJ1-5; weak D call: TRBD1 (6 bases). The CDR3 length is 14 residues. With 4 bases removed from V and 2 bases from J, the gap between germline ends came to 9 bases. CDR1 is LGHDT, CDR2 YNNKEL, per germline (reference sequence). The CDR3 nucleotides read TGTGCCAGCAGCCTACAGGGAGGCAATCAGCCCCAGCATTTT. Translation gives CASSLQGGNQPQHF.

In its sample, this clone was seen a few times. As DNA, the CDR3 is TGCAGCGTGAGACTCAGCTGGAATCAGCCCCAGCATTTT. Its translation: CSVRLSWNQPQHF. The chain employs TRBV29-1 and TRBJ1-5, with unresolved D. The germline V and J ends were trimmed by 6 bases and 4 bases, with 13 bases remaining between them. Per germline, CDR1 SQVTM and CDR2 ANQGSEA. CDR3 length: 13 amino acids.